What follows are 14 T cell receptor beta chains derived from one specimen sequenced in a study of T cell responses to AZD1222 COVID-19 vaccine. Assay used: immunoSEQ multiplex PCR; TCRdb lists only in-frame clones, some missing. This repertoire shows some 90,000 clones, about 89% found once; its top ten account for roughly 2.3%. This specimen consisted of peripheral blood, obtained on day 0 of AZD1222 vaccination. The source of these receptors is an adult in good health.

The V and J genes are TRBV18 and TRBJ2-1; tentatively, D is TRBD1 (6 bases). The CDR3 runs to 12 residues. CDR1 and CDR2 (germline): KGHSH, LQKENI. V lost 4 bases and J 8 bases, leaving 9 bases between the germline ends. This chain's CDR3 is CASSHYRDEQFF. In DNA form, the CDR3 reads TGTGCCAGCTCACACTACAGGGATGAGCAGTTCTTC.

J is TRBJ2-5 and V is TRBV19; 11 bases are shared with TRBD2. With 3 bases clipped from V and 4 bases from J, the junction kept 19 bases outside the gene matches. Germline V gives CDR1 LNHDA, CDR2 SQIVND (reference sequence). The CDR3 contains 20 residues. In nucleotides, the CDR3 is TGTGCCAGTAGTATTTTCTTCTCCGGGACTAGCGGCCCACCTGGAGAGACCCAGTACTTC. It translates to CASSIFFSGTSGPPGETQYF.

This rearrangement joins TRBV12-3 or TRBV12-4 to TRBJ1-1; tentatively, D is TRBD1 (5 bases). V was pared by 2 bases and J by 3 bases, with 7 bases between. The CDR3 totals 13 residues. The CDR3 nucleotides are TGTGCCAGCAGTTTAATGGGGGACACTGAAGCTTTCTTT. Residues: CASSLMGDTEAFF.

This chain's CDR3 is CASSLSTSGLGSYEQYF. In nucleotides, the CDR3 is TGTGCCAGCAGCTTATCGACTAGCGGGCTGGGATCCTACGAGCAGTACTTC. The chain employs TRBV7-6 and TRBJ2-7, with 10 positions matching TRBD2. Germline V gene data show CDR1 as SGHVS and CDR2 as FNYEAQ. This CDR3 spans 17 amino acids. The V gene end was trimmed by 2 bases and the J gene end by 1 base; junction bases not matched to a gene: 8. Using reference TRBV7-6 and TRBJ2-7 for the parts outside the CDR3, the full variable domain is GAGVSQSPRYKVTKRGQDVALRCDPISGHVSLYWYRQALGQGPEFLTYFNYEAQQDKSGLPNDRFSAERPEGSISTLTIQRTEQRDSAMYRCASSLSTSGLGSYEQYFGPGTRLTVT.

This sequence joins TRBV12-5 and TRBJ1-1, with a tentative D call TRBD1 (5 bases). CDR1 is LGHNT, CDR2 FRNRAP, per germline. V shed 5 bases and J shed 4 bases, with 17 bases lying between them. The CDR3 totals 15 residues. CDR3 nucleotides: TGTGCTAGTGGTCTAAAACCGGGACGTTTCACTGAAGCTTTCTTT. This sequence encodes CASGLKPGRFTEAFF.

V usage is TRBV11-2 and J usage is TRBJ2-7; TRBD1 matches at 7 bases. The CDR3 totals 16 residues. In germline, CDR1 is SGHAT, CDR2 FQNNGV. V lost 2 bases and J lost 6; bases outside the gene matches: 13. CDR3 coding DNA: TGTGCCAGCAGCTTATTAAGGGGGCGGTTCCCCCTCGAGCAGTACTTC. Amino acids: CASSLLRGRFPLEQYF.

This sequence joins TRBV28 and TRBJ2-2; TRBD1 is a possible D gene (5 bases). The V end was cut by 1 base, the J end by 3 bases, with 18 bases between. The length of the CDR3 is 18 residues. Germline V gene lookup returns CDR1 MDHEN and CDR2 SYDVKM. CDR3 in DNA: TGTGCCAGCAGTTTATCAGGGCACAGGAGTGAGGACACCGGGGAGCTGTTTTTT. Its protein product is CASSLSGHRSEDTGELFF. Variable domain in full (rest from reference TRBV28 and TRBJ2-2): DVKVTQSSRYLVKRTGEKVFLECVQDMDHENMFWYRQDPGLGLRLIYFSYDVKMKEKGDIPEGYSVSREKKERFSLILESASTNQTSMYLCASSLSGHRSEDTGELFFGEGSRLTVL.

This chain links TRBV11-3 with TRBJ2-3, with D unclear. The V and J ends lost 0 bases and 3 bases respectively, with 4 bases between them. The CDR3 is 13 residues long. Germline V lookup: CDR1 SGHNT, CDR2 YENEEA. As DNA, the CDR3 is TGTGCCAGCAGCTTAGAGGGTACAGATACGCAGTATTTT. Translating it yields CASSLEGTDTQYF. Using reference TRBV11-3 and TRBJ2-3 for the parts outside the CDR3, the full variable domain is EAGVVQSPRYKIIEKKQPVAFWCNPISGHNTLYWYLQNLGQGPELLIRYENEEAVDDSQLPKDRFSAERLKGVDSTLKIQPAELGDSAVYLCASSLEGTDTQYFGPGTRLTVL.

The CDR3, as DNA: TGTGCCAGCAGTTACGCGGGGCGCACAGATACGCAGTATTTT. It yields the protein CASSYAGRTDTQYF. This sequence joins TRBV6-2 or TRBV6-3 and TRBJ2-3; a possible D gene is TRBD2 (6 bases). From germline, CDR1 is MNHEY and CDR2 SVGEGT. This CDR3 is 14 amino acids long. The germline V and J ends were trimmed by 2 bases and 1 base, with 7 bases remaining between them.

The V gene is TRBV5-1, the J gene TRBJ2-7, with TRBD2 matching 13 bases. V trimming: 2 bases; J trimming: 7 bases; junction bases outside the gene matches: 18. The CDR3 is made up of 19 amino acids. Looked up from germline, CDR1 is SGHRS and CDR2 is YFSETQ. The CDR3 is CASSLGKPGLAGLGGEQYF. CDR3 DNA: TGCGCCAGCAGCTTAGGAAAACCGGGACTAGCGGGACTTGGAGGGGAGCAGTACTTC.

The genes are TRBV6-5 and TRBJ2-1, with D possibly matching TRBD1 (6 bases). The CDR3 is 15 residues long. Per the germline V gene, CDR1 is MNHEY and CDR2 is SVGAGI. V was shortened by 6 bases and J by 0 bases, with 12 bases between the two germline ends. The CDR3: CASRNTRGSYNEQFF. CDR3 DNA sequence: TGTGCCAGCAGGAACACCAGGGGCTCCTACAATGAGCAGTTCTTC.

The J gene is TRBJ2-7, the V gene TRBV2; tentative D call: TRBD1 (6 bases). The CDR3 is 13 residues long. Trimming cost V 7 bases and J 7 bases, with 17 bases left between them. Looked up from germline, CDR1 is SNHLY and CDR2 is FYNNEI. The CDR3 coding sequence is TGTGCCAGCACAGGGGTAGGGGTCCTAGAGCAGTACTTC. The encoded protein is CASTGVGVLEQYF. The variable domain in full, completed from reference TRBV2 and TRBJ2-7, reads EPEVTQTPSHQVTQMGQEVILRCVPISNHLYFYWYRQILGQKVEFLVSFYNNEISEKSEIFDDQFSVERPDGSNFTLKIRSTKLEDSAMYFCASTGVGVLEQYFGPGTRLTVT.

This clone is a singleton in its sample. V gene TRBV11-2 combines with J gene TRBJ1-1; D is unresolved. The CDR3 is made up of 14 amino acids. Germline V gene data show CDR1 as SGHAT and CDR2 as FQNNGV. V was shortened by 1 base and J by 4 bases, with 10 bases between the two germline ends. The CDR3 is CASSLAAVGTEAFF. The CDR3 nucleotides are TGTGCCAGCAGCTTAGCAGCGGTGGGCACTGAAGCTTTCTTT.

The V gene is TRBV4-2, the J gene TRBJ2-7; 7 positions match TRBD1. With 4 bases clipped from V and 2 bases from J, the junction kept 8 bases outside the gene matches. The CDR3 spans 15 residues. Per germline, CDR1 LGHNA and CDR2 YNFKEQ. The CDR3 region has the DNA TGTGCCAGCAGCCGAGGACAGGACCCCACCTACGAGCAGTACTTC. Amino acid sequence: CASSRGQDPTYEQYF.